The source of this T cell receptor (beta chain) is a study of immune cell composition in non-small cell lung cancer. Of note for this clone: Its matching antigen is unknown.

Overall study findings and caveats: Shared sequences between tumour-reactive and dominant in vivo clones were not proven.

Method: immunoSEQ multiplex PCR; TCRdb's copy keeps in-frame clones and lacks some. The sample includes roughly 4,700 clones, around three quarters of them seen just once. The specimen sequenced was lung tumor tissue. The source of this sequence is a human donor with non-small cell lung cancer.

The CDR3 loop reads CASKRAGDNEQFF. Here the CDR3 DNA reads TGTGCCAGCAAGAGGGCGGGGGACAATGAGCAGTTCTTC. The gene calls are TRBV7-6 and TRBJ2-1; the match to TRBD2 covers 7 bases. This CDR3 has 13 residues. V lost 7 bases and J lost 5; bases outside the gene matches: 5. Per germline, CDR1 SGHVS and CDR2 FNYEAQ.